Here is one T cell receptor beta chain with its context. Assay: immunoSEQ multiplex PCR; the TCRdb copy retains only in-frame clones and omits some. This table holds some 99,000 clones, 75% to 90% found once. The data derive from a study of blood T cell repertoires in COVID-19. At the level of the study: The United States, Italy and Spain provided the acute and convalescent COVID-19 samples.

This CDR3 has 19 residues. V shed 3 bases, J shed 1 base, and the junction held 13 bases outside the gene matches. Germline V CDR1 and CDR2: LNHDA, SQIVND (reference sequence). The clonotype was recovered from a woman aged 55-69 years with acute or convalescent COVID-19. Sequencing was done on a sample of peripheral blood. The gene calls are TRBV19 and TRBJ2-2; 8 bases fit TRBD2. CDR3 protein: CASSIGAPLAEGNTGELFF. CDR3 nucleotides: TGTGCCAGTAGTATTGGGGCCCCACTAGCGGAAGGGAACACCGGGGAGCTGTTTTTT. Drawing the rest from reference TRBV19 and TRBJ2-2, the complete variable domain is DGGITQSPKYLFRKEGQNVTLSCEQNLNHDAMYWYRQDPGQGLRLIYYSQIVNDFQKGDIAEGYSVSREKKESFPLTVTSAQKNPTAFYLCASSIGAPLAEGNTGELFFGEGSRLTVL.